This TCR beta chain originates from a study of CD4 T cells in relation to SARS-CoV-2 and coronaviruses. Background on the study: TCR beta CDR3s were sequenced after roughly ten-day antigen culture of PBMCs.

Comment on this clone: Its antigen is unidentified.

Libraries were prepared by immunoSEQ multiplex PCR; TCRdb keeps only in-frame clonotypes and omits some of them. This sample yields about 31,000 clones, of which around three quarters are seen a single time; around 3.1% belongs to the top ten. V was clipped by 4 bases and J by 6 bases, with 14 bases between them. The CDR3 is 13 amino acids. Per the germline V gene, CDR1 is SGHRS and CDR2 is YFSETQ. The sample taken for sequencing was memory CD4+ T cells from PBMCs, cultured in vitro. The receptor's source is an adult with COVID-19. The chain recombines TRBV5-1 with TRBJ2-7; D is possibly TRBD2 (5 bases). CDR3 loop: CASSIHPGTEQYF. In DNA, the CDR3 is TGCGCCAGCAGCATTCACCCGGGAACCGAGCAGTACTTC. The variable domain in full, with the rest retrieved from reference TRBV5-1 and TRBJ2-7, is KAGVTQTPRYLIKTRGQQVTLSCSPISGHRSVSWYQQTPGQGLQFLFEYFSETQRNKGNFPGRFSGRQFSNSRSEMNVSTLELGDSALYLCASSIHPGTEQYFGPGTRLTVT.